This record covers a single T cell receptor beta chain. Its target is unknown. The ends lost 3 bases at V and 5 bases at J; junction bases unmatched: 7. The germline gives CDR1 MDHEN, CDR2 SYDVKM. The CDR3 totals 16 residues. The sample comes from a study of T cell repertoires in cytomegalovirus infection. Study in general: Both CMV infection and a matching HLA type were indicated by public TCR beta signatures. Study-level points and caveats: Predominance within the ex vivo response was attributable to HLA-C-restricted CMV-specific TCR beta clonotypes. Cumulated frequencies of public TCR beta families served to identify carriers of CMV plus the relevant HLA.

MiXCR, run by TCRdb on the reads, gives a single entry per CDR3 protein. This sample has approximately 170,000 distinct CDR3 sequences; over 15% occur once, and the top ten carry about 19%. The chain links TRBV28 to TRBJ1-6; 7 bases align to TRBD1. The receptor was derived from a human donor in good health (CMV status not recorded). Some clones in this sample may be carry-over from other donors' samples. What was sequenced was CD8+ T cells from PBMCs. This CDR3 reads CASSFEGALDNSPLHF. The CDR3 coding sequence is TGTGCCAGCAGTTTCGAGGGGGCTTTGGATAATTCACCCCTCCACTTT.